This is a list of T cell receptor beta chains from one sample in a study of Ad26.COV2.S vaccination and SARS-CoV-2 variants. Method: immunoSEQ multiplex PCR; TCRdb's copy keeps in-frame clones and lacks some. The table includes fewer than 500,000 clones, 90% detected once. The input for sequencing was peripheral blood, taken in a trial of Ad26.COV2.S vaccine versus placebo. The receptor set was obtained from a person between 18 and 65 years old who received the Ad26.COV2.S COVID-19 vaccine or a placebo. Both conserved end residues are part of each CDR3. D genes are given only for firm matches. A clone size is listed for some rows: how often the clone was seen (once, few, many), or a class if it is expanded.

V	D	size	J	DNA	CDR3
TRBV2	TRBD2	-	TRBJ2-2	TGTGCCAGCAGTGAAGAGCGGGGGGCCGGGGAGCTGTTTTTT	CASSEERGAGELFF
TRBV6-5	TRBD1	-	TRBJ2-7	TGTGCCAGCAGTAGGGACAGAGGGTCCTACGAGCAGTACTTC	CASSRDRGSYEQYF
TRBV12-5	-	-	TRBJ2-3	TGTGCTAGTGGGGTACTAGCAGATACGCAGTATTTT	CASGVLADTQYF
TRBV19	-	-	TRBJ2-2	TGTGCCACCAGGGGAGCCGAGACCGGGGAGCTGTTTTTT	CATRGAETGELFF
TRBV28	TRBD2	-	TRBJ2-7	TGTGCCAGCAGTTTAGTTTTGTGGACTAGCGGGACGGACTCCATACACGAGCAGTACTTC	CASSLVLWTSGTDSIHEQYF
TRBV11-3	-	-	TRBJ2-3	TGTGCCAGCAGCTTAGGGGCGAGAGGAGATACGCAGTATTTT	CASSLGARGDTQYF
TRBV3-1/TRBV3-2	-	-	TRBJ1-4	TGTGCCAGCAGCCAAGATAGGCGGGTGGAAAAACTGTTTTTT	CASSQDRRVEKLFF
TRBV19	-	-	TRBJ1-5	TGTGCCAGTAGTATACTGGAAAGGGTGGCTCAGCCCCAGCATTTT	CASSILERVAQPQHF
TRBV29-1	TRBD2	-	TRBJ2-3	TGCAGCGTTCTGGGACTAGCGGGAACGGATACGCAGTATTTT	CSVLGLAGTDTQYF
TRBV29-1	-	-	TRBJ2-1	TGCAGCGTTGAAAAATTTACCCGGGGGCAGTTCTTC	CSVEKFTRGQFF
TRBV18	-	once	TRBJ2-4	TGTGCCAGCTCGGCGTCCGGGGACTTAGGCATTCAGTACTTC	CASSASGDLGIQYF
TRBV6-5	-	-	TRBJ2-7	TGTGCCAGCAGTCCCACCGGGGTAAGCTCCTACGAGCAGTACTTC	CASSPTGVSSYEQYF
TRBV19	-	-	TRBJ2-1	TGTGCCAGCCAGCAGGGGCTAACCTCCTACAATGAGCAGTTCTTC	CASQQGLTSYNEQFF
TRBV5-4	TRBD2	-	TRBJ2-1	TGTGCCAGCAGCCGAGGATCAGCGGGAAGAGGGAATGAGCAGTTCTTC	CASSRGSAGRGNEQFF
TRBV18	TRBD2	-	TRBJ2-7	TGTGCCAGCTCACCCAGGCTAGCGGGAATCTACGAGCAGTACTTC	CASSPRLAGIYEQYF
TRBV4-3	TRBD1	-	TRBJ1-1	TGCGCCAGCAGCCAAGATTCAGGGGGCAACACTGAAGCTTTCTTT	CASSQDSGGNTEAFF
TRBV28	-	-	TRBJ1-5	TGTGCCAGCAGTCCACATCTCGGGGCTGGCAATCAGCCCCAGCATTTT	CASSPHLGAGNQPQHF
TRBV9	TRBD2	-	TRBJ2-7	TGTGCCAGCAGCCCCCGACTAGCGGGAGACCACCACGAGCAGTACTTC	CASSPRLAGDHHEQYF
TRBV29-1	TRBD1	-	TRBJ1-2	TGCAGCGCCGCCGCCGGGACAGACTATGGCTACACCTTC	CSAAAGTDYGYTF
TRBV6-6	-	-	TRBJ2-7	TGTGCCACCGGCGGGCGCGAGCAGTACTTC	CATGGREQYF
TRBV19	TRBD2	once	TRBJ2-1	TGTGCCAGCACGGGACTAGCGGATTACAATGAGCAGTTCTTC	CASTGLADYNEQFF
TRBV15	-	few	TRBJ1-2	TGTGCCACCAGCAGAGATTATACCACCAACTATGGCTACACCTTC	CATSRDYTTNYGYTF
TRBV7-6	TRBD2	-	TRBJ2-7	TGTGCCAGCAGCTTAGGACTAGCGGAGACATACGAGCAGTACTTC	CASSLGLAETYEQYF
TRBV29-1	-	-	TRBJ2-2	TGCAGCGTTGAAGGACAGTACACCGGGGAGCTGTTTTTT	CSVEGQYTGELFF
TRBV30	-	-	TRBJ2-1	TGTGCCTGCCACGGAAGGAGCTCCTACAATGAGCAGTTCTTC	CACHGRSSYNEQFF
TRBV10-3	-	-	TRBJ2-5	TGTGCCATCACGATAGCCCCACAAGAGACCCAGTACTTC	CAITIAPQETQYF
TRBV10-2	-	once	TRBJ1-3	TGCGCCAGCAGTGATGACCGCCTCAGCTCTGGAAACACCATATATTTT	CASSDDRLSSGNTIYF
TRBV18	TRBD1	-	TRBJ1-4	TGTGCCAGCTCACCAAGACAGGGGGCATTAGATGAAAAACTGTTTTTT	CASSPRQGALDEKLFF
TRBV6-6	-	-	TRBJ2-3	TGTGCCAGCAGTTACTCTAGAGGAGATACGCAGTATTTT	CASSYSRGDTQYF
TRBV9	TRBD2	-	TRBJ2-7	TGTGCCAGCAGCGTAGGTCCCCTTCGGACTAGCGGGTACGAGCAGTACTTC	CASSVGPLRTSGYEQYF
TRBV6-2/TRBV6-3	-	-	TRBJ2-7	TGTGCCAGCAGTTACGGAGGTACCTACGAGCAGTACTTC	CASSYGGTYEQYF
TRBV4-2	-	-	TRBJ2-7	TGTGCCAGCAGCCAAGTTGGCTACGAGCAGTACTTC	CASSQVGYEQYF
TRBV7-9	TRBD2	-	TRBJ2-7	TGTGCCAGCAGCTTAGTTGGAGGGGGGACTAGCGCGTACGAGCAGTACTTC	CASSLVGGGTSAYEQYF
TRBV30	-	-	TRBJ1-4	TGTGCCTGGAGTGTAGGGGCAGGGGAGGAAAAACTGTTTTTT	CAWSVGAGEEKLFF
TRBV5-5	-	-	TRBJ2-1	TGTGCCAGCAGCTTGCGGCTTGCTTACAATGAGCAGTTCTTC	CASSLRLAYNEQFF
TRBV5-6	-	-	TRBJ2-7	TGTGCCAGCAGCTTGGACCGCATTCGAGGGGGCGAGCAGTACTTC	CASSLDRIRGGEQYF
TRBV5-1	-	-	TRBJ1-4	TGCGCCAGCAGCCCCGGGGCCACTAATGAAAAACTGTTTTTT	CASSPGATNEKLFF
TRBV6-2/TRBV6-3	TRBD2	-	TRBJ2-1	TGTGCCAGCAGCGGGGCGGGAGGATGGAATGAGCAGTTCTTC	CASSGAGGWNEQFF
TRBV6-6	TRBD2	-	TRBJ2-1	TGTGCCAGCAGCCGTAGCGGGGGAGCCTACAATGAGCAGTTCTTC	CASSRSGGAYNEQFF
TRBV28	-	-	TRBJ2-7	TGTGCCAGCGCCGACGGGGGCACGAGCTCCTACGAGCAGTACTTC	CASADGGTSSYEQYF
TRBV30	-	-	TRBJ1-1	TGTGCCTGGAGTGTATGGGGGGTAGAGGTTGAAGCTTTCTTT	CAWSVWGVEVEAFF
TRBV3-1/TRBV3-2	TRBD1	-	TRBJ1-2	TGTGCCAGCAGCCAAGTGGGAAGGGGGCAAGATGGCTACACCTTC	CASSQVGRGQDGYTF
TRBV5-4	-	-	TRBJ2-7	TGTGCCAGCAGCTATCAGGGGCTAAAGTCCTTC	CASSYQGLKSF